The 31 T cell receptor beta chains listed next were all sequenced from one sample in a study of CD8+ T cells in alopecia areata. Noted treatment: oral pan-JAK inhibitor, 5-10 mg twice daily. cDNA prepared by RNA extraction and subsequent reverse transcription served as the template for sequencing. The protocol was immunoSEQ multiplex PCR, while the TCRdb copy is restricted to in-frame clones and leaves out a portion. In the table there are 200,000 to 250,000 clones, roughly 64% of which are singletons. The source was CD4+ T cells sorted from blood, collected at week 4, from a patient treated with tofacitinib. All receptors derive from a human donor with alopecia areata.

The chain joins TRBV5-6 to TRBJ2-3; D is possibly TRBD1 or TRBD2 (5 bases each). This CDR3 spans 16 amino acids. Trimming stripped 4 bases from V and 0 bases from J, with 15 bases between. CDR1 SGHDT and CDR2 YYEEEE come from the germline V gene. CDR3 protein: CASSTTGTASTDTQYF. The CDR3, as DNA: TGTGCCAGCAGCACAACCGGGACGGCTAGCACAGATACGCAGTATTTT.

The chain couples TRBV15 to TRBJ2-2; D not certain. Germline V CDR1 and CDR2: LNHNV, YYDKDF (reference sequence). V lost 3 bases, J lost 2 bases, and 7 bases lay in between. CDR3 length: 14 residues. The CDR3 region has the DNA TGTGCCACCAGCAGTCGGCTAAACACCGGGGAGCTGTTTTTT. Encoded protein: CATSSRLNTGELFF.

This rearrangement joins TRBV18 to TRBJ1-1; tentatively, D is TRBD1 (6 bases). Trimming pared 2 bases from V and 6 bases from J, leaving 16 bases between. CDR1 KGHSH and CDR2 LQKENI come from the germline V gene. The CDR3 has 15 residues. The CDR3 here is CASSPVGGATAEAFF. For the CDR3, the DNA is TGTGCCAGCTCACCAGTCGGGGGGGCCACAGCTGAAGCTTTCTTT.

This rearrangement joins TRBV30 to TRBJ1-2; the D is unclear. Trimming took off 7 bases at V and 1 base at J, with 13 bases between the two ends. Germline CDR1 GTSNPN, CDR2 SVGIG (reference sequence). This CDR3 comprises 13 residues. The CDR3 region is CASTRGYNYGYTF. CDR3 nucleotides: TGTGCCTCCACCCGAGGCTATAACTATGGCTACACCTTC.

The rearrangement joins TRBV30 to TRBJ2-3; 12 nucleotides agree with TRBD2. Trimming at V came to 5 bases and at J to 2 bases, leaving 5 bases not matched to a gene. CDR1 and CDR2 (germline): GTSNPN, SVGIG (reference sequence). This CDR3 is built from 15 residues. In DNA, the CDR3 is TGTGCCTGGTCGACTAGCGGGGGATTCACAGATACGCAGTATTTT. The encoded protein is CAWSTSGGFTDTQYF.

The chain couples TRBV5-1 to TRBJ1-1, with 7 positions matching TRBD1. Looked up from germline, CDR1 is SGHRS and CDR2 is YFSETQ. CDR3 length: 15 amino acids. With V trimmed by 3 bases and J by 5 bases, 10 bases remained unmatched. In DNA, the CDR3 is TGCGCCAGCAGCTCCCTGGGACAGCCCGATACTGAAGCTTTCTTT. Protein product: CASSSLGQPDTEAFF. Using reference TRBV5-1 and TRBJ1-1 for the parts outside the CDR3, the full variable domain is KAGVTQTPRYLIKTRGQQVTLSCSPISGHRSVSWYQQTPGQGLQFLFEYFSETQRNKGNFPGRFSGRQFSNSRSEMNVSTLELGDSALYLCASSSLGQPDTEAFFGQGTRLTVV.

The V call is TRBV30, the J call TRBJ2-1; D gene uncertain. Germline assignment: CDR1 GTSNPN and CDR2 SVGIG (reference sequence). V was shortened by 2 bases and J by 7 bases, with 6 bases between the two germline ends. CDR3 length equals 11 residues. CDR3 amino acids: CAWSMGNEQFF. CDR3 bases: TGTGCCTGGAGTATGGGGAATGAGCAGTTCTTC.

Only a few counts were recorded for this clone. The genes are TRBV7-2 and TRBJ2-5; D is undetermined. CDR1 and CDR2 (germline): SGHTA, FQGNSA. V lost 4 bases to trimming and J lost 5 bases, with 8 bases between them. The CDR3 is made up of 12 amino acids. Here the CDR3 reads CASSSQRETQYF. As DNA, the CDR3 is TGTGCCAGCAGCTCCCAAAGGGAGACCCAGTACTTC. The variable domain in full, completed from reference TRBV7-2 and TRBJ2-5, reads GAGVSQSPSNKVTEKGKDVELRCDPISGHTALYWYRQSLGQGLEFLIYFQGNSAPDKSGLPSDRFSAERTGGSVSTLTIQRTQQEDSAVYLCASSSQRETQYFGPGTRLLVL.

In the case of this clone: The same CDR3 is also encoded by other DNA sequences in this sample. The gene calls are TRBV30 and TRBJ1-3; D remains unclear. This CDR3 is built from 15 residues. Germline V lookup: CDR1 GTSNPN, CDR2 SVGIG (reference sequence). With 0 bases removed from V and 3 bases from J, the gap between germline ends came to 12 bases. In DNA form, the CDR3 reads TGTGCCTGGAGTGTACTAGGAGGGAGTGGAAACACCATATATTTT. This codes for CAWSVLGGSGNTIYF.

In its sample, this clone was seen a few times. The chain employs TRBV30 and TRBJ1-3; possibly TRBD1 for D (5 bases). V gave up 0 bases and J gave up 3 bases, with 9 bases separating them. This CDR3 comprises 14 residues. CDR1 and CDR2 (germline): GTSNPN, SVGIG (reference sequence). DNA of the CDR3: TGTGCCTGGAGTGTACAGGTAGATGGAAACACCATATATTTT. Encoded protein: CAWSVQVDGNTIYF.

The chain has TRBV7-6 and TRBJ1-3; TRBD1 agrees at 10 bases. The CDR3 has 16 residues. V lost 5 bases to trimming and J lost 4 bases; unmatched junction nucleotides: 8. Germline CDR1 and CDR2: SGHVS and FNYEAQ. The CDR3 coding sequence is TGTGCCAGCAGCCAACCGGGACAGGGGACAGGAAACACCATATATTTT. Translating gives CASSQPGQGTGNTIYF.

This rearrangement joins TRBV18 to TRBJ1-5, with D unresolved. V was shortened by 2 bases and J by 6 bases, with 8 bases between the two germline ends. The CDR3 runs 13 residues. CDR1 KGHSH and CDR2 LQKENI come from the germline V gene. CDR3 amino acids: CASSPERGQPQHF. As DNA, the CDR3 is TGTGCCAGCTCACCAGAGCGCGGTCAGCCCCAGCATTTT.

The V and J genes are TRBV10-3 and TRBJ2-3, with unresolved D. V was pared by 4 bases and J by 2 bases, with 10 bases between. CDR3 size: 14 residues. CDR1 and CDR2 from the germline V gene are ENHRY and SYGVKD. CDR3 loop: CAISVAAATDTQYF. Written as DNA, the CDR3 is TGTGCCATCAGTGTGGCGGCAGCCACAGATACGCAGTATTTT.

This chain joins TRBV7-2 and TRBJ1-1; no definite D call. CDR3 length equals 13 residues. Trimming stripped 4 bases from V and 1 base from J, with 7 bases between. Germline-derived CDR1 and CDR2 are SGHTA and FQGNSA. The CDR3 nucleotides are TGTGCCAGCAGCTCTCAACAGAACACTGAAGCTTTCTTT. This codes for CASSSQQNTEAFF.

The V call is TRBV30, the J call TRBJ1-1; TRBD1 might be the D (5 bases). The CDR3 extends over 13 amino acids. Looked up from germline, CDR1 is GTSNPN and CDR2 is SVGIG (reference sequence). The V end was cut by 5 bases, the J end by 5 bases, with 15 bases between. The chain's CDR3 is CAWGGNPRTEAFF. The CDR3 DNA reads TGTGCCTGGGGGGGGAACCCTAGGACTGAAGCTTTCTTT.

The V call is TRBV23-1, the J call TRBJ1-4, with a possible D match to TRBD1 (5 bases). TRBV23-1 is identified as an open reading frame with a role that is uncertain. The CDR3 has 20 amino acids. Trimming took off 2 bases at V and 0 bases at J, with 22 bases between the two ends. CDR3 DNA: TGCGCCAGCAGTCAACCGTGGCGAAGTCCCCAGGGCACAACTAATGAAAAACTGTTTTTT. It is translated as CASSQPWRSPQGTTNEKLFF.

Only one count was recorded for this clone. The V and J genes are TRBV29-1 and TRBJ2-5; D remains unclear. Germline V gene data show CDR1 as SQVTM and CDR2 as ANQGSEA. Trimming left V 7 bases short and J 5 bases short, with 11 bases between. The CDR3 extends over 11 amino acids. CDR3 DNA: TGCAGCGAGGAGCGTTTGGAGACCCAGTACTTC. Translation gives CSEERLETQYF.

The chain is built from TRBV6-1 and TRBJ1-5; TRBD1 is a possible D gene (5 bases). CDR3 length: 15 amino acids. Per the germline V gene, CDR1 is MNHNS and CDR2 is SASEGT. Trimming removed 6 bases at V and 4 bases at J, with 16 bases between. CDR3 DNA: TGTGCCAGCAGCGCGTACGGGACGGTAAATCAGCCCCAGCATTTT. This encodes CASSAYGTVNQPQHF.

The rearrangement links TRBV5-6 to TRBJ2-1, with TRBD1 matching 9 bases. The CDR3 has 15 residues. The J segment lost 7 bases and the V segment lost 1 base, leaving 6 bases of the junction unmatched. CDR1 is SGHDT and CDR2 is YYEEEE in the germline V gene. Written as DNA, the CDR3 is TGTGCCAGCAGCTTGTGGGACAGGGTTCATAATGAGCAGTTCTTC. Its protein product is CASSLWDRVHNEQFF.

The DNA for the CDR3 is TGTGCCACCAGCAGAGGCGGGACAGGGGTAGGAGATACGCAGTATTTT. Its translation: CATSRGGTGVGDTQYF. This chain links TRBV15 with TRBJ2-3; 10 bases align to TRBD1. The J segment lost 5 bases and the V segment lost 1 base, leaving 6 bases of the junction unmatched. The CDR3 runs to 16 residues. The germline CDR1 and CDR2 sequences are LNHNV and YYDKDF (reference sequence).

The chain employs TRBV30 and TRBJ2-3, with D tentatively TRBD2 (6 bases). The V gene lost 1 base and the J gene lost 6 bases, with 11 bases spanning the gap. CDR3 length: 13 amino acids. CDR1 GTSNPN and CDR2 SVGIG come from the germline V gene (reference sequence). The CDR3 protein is CAWSGGVPDTQYF. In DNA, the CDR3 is TGTGCCTGGAGTGGGGGGGTGCCTGATACGCAGTATTTT.

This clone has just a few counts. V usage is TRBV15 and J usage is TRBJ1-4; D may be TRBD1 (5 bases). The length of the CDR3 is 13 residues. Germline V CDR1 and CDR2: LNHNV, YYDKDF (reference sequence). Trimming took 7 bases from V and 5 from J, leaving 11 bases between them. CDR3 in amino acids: CATKRGNNEKLFF. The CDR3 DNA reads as TGTGCCACCAAGCGGGGGAACAATGAAAAACTGTTTTTT.

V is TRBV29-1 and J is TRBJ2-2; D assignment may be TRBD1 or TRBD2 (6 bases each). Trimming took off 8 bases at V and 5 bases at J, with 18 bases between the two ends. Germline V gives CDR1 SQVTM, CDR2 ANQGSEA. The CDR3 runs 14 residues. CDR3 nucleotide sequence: TGCAGCCCGCTTCAGACAGGAGGGACCGGGGAGCTGTTTTTT. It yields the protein CSPLQTGGTGELFF.

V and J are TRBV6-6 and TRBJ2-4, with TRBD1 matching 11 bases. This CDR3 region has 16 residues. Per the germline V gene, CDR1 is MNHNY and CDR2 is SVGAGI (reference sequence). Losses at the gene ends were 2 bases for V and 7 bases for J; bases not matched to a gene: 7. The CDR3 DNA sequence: TGTGCCAGCAGTTACCCACCCGGGGACAGGGGGAACATTCAGTACTTC. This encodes CASSYPPGDRGNIQYF.

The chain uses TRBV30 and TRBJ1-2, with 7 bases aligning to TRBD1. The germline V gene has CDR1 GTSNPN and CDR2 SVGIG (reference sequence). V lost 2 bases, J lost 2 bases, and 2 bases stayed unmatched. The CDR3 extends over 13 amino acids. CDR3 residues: CAWSRDSNYGYTF. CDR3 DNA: TGTGCCTGGAGTCGGGACAGCAACTATGGCTACACCTTC. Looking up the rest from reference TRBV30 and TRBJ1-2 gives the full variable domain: SQTIHQWPATLVQPVGSPLSLECTVEGTSNPNLYWYRQAAGRGLQLLFYSVGIGQISSEVPQNLSASRPQDRQFILSSKKLLLSDSGFYLCAWSRDSNYGYTFGSGTRLTVV.

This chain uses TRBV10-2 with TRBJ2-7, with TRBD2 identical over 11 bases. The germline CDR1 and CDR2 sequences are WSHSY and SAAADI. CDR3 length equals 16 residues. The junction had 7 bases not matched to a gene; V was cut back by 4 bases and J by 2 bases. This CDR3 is CASSGLAGGSPYEQYF. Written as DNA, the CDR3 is TGCGCCAGCAGTGGGCTAGCGGGGGGTTCCCCCTACGAGCAGTACTTC.

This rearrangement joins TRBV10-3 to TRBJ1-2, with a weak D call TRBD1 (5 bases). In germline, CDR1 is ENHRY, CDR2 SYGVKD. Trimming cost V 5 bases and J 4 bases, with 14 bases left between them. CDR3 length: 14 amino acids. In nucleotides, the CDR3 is TGTGCCATCAGTCCAGGGAGGGGACTCTATGGCTACACCTTC. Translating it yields CAISPGRGLYGYTF.

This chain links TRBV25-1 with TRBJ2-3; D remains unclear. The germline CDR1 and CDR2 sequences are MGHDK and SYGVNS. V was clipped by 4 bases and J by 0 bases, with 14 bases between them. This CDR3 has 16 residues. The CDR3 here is CASSVGRAPSTDTQYF. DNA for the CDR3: TGTGCCAGCAGTGTAGGTAGGGCACCGAGCACAGATACGCAGTATTTT.

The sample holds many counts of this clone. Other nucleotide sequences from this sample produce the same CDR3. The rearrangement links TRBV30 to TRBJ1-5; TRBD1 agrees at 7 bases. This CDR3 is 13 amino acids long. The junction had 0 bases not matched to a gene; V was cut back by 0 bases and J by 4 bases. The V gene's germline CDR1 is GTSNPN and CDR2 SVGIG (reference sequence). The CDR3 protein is CAWSVQGNQPQHF. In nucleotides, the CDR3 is TGTGCCTGGAGTGTACAGGGGAATCAGCCCCAGCATTTT.

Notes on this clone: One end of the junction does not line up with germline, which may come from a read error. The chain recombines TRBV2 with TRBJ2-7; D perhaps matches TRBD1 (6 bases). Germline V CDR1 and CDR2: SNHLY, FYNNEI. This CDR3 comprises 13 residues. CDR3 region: CGSGPDSSYEQYF. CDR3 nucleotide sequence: TGTGGCAGCGGACCGGACAGCTCCTACGAGCAGTACTTC.

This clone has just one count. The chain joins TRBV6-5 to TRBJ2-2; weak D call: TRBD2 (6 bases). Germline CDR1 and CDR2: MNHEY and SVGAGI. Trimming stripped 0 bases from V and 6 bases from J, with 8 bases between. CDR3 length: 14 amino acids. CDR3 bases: TGTGCCAGCAGTTACTCGCCGGGGGCCGGGGAGCTGTTTTTT. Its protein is CASSYSPGAGELFF.